Below, 14 T cell receptor beta chains from the same sample are listed, as sequenced in a study of T cell responses to AZD1222 COVID-19 vaccine. Measured with immunoSEQ multiplex PCR; TCRdb has only the in-frame clones, and not every one. Of 150,000 or so clones listed, 90% are singletons. Sequenced material: peripheral blood, taken 28 days after the second AZD1222 dose. All receptors derive from an adult who received the AZD1222 COVID-19 vaccine.

J is TRBJ1-1 and V is TRBV7-8; D not resolved. Trimming took off 5 bases at V and 4 bases at J, with 8 bases between the two ends. In germline, CDR1 is SGHVS, CDR2 FQNEAQ. The CDR3 runs to 12 residues. Here the CDR3 reads CASSERSTEAFF. The CDR3 nucleotides are TGTGCCAGCAGCGAACGCAGCACTGAAGCTTTCTTT. Looking up the rest from reference TRBV7-8 and TRBJ1-1 gives the full variable domain: GAGVSQSPRYKVAKRGQDVALRCDPISGHVSLFWYQQALGQGPEFLTYFQNEAQLDKSGLPSDRFFAERPEGSVSTLKIQRTQQEDSAVYLCASSERSTEAFFGQGTRLTVV.

The V and J genes are TRBV5-1 and TRBJ2-7, with 12 bases that match TRBD2. Trimming took 4 bases from V and 4 from J; bases not matched to a gene: 3. The CDR3 extends over 14 amino acids. Germline V gene lookup returns CDR1 SGHRS and CDR2 YFSETQ. The CDR3 here is CASSEGLAGYEQYF. DNA for the CDR3: TGCGCCAGCAGCGAAGGACTAGCGGGGTACGAGCAGTACTTC.

A single count supports this clone. The gene calls are TRBV28 and TRBJ1-2; D is ambiguous. The germline CDR1 and CDR2 sequences are MDHEN and SYDVKM. V was pared by 7 bases and J by 8 bases, with 14 bases between. This CDR3 has 12 residues. The CDR3 DNA reads TGTGCCAGCAACGACGAAGGGCGCGGCTACACCTTC. This translates into CASNDEGRGYTF.

This clone was seen a handful of times. The rearrangement links TRBV19 to TRBJ1-1, with 8 bases identical to TRBD1. This CDR3 comprises 17 residues. The junction had 15 bases not matched to a gene; V was cut back by 4 bases and J by 5 bases. The germline V gene encodes CDR1 LNHDA and CDR2 SQIVND (reference sequence). For the CDR3, the DNA is TGTGCCAGTAGTAAGTCCTCGCAGGGGGCCTTAAGGACTGAAGCTTTCTTT. This encodes CASSKSSQGALRTEAFF.

The chain employs TRBV5-1 and TRBJ1-1; TRBD1 matches 9 bases. CDR1 and CDR2 from the germline V gene are SGHRS and YFSETQ. CDR3 size: 13 residues. V was clipped by 4 bases and J by 6 bases; unmatched bases: 4. The CDR3 reads CASSGTGQSEAFF. In DNA, the CDR3 is TGCGCCAGCAGCGGGACAGGGCAATCTGAAGCTTTCTTT.

The CDR3 region has the DNA TGTGCCAGCTCACTAGCAGATACGCAGTATTTT. This codes for CASSLADTQYF. V gene TRBV18 combines with J gene TRBJ2-3; no clear D gene. Germline V CDR1 and CDR2: KGHSH, LQKENI. Between the trimmed V and J ends, which lost 4 bases and 4 bases, there was a span of 3 bases. The CDR3 loop spans 11 amino acids.

This clone was seen only once. The V and J genes are TRBV7-9 and TRBJ1-5, with D unresolved. The V and J ends lost 5 bases and 3 bases respectively, with 17 bases between them. The CDR3 runs to 16 residues. Germline values: CDR1 SEHNR, CDR2 FQNEAQ (reference sequence). The DNA for the CDR3 is TGTGCCAGCAGCCCTGGCCTGGGGAGAGACAATCAGCCCCAGCATTTT. It translates to CASSPGLGRDNQPQHF.

The rearrangement uses TRBV3-1 (or the pseudogene TRBV3-2) and TRBJ2-3; D unresolved. CDR3 length: 14 residues. The germline gives CDR1 LGHDT, CDR2 YNNKEL (reference sequence). Trimming took off 1 base at V and 7 bases at J, with 12 bases between the two ends. The CDR3 DNA reads as TGTGCCAGCAGCCAAGGGAAGATTCGGCATACGCAGTATTTT. The encoded protein is CASSQGKIRHTQYF.

The CDR3 loop reads CASSPQGLSTNEKLFF. The CDR3 DNA follows: TGCGCCAGCAGCCCCCAAGGGCTTTCAACTAATGAAAAACTGTTTTTT. The rearrangement uses TRBV5-1 and TRBJ1-4; D gene uncertain. The CDR3 length is 16 residues. Trimming took off 4 bases at V and 0 bases at J, with 13 bases between the two ends. The germline V gene has CDR1 SGHRS and CDR2 YFSETQ.

The V call is TRBV27, the J call TRBJ2-7; a weak D match, TRBD1 (7 bases). Trimming took off 0 bases at V and 3 bases at J, with 12 bases between the two ends. The CDR3 totals 15 residues. Germline V lookup: CDR1 MNHEY, CDR2 SMNVEV (reference sequence). The CDR3 loop reads CASSLSIRGVYEQYF. For the CDR3, the DNA is TGTGCCAGCAGTTTATCGATCAGGGGGGTCTACGAGCAGTACTTC.

The chain joins TRBV6-5 to TRBJ1-1; 7 bases fit TRBD1. The CDR3 runs to 15 residues. The germline V gene encodes CDR1 MNHEY and CDR2 SVGAGI. V dropped 6 bases and J dropped 4; count of bases not matched to a gene: 11. CDR3 amino acids: CASSRQGISITEAFF. In nucleotides, the CDR3 is TGTGCCAGCAGCAGACAGGGAATCTCGATCACTGAAGCTTTCTTT.

The CDR3 is CASSLLQGNNSPLHF. Here the CDR3 DNA reads TGTGCCAGCAGTTTATTACAGGGAAACAATTCACCCCTCCACTTT. This chain links TRBV27 with TRBJ1-6; the D gene is possibly TRBD1 (6 bases). The CDR3 length is 15 residues. In germline, CDR1 is MNHEY, CDR2 SMNVEV (reference sequence). Trimming removed 1 base from V and 7 bases from J, with 11 bases in between.

V usage is TRBV28 and J usage is TRBJ1-2; D is possibly TRBD1 (5 bases). The V and J ends lost 1 base and 4 bases respectively, with 7 bases between them. Per germline, CDR1 MDHEN and CDR2 SYDVKM. This CDR3 region has 13 residues. The CDR3 DNA is TGTGCCAGCAGTTTATTTGGGACCTATGGCTACACCTTC. Translation: CASSLFGTYGYTF.

This sequence joins TRBV7-9 and TRBJ1-4; maybe TRBD1 (6 bases). CDR3 length: 15 amino acids. V was clipped by 3 bases and J by 5 bases, with 13 bases between them. Per germline, CDR1 SEHNR and CDR2 FQNEAQ (reference sequence). The CDR3 bases are TGTGCCAGCAGCTTGGGGGCAGGGGAGAATGAAAAACTGTTTTTT. It translates to CASSLGAGENEKLFF.